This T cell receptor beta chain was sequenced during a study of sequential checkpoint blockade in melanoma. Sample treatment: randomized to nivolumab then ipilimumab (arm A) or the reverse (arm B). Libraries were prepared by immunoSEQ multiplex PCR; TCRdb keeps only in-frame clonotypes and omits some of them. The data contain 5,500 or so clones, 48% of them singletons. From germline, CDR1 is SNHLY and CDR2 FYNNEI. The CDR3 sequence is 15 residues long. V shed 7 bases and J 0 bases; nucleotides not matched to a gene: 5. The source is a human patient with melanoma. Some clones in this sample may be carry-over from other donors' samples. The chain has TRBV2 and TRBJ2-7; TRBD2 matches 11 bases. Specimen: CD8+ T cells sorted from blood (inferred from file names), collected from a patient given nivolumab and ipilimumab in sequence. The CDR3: CASNSGTSGSYEQYF. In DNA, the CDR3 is TGTGCCAGCAATTCCGGGACTAGCGGCTCCTACGAGCAGTACTTC.